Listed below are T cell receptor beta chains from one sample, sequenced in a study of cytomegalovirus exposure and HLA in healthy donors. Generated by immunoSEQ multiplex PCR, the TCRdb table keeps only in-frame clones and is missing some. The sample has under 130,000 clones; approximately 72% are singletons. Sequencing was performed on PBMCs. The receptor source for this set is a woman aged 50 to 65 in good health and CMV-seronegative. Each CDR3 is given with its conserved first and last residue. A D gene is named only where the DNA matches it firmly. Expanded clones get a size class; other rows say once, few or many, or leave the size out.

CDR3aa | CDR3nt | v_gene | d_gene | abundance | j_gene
CASIGRVGETQYF | TGTGCCAGTATTGGCAGGGTCGGAGAGACCCAGTACTTC | TRBV19 | . | . | TRBJ2-5
CASSLNLAGGNEKLFF | TGTGCCAGCAGCTTGAATCTTGCGGGAGGAAATGAAAAACTGTTTTTT | TRBV5-4 | . | . | TRBJ1-4
CASSPASGRGTDTQYF | TGTGCCAGCAGCCCTGCTAGCGGGAGGGGCACAGATACGCAGTATTTT | TRBV7-6 | TRBD2 | . | TRBJ2-3
CASSLAAGGTDTQYF | TGTGCCAGCAGCTTAGCTGCGGGAGGCACAGATACGCAGTATTTT | TRBV7-9 | TRBD2 | once | TRBJ2-3
CASSATAGGLGELFF | TGTGCCAGCAGCGCAACAGCGGGGGGGCTCGGGGAGCTGTTTTTT | TRBV4-2 | TRBD2 | few | TRBJ2-2
CASSIGGADSYEQYF | TGTGCCAGTAGTATAGGTGGGGCGGACTCCTACGAGCAGTACTTC | TRBV19 | . | . | TRBJ2-7
CASSLIPVGSYEQYF | TGTGCCAGCAGTTTAATTCCGGTCGGCTCCTACGAGCAGTACTTC | TRBV28 | . | . | TRBJ2-7
CASSSQGYEAFF | TGTGCCAGCAGCTCTCAGGGTTACGAAGCTTTCTTT | TRBV11-2 | . | . | TRBJ1-1
CASSLIPRGFSGEQYF | TGTGCCAGCAGCCTAATTCCCAGGGGATTTTCCGGCGAGCAGTACTTC | TRBV27 | . | . | TRBJ2-7
CASSLGRGDGNQPQHF | TGTGCCAGCAGCTTAGGACGGGGTGACGGCAATCAGCCCCAGCATTTT | TRBV7-9 | . | few | TRBJ1-5
CASSPTRDTEAFF | TGTGCCAGCTCACCAACTCGGGACACTGAAGCTTTCTTT | TRBV18 | . | . | TRBJ1-1
CASSQTPGRGVERSHTQYF | TGTGCCAGCAGCCAAACTCCGGGGAGGGGGGTGGAACGGAGTCATACGCAGTATTTT | TRBV9 | . | . | TRBJ2-3
CASSYVQGVVKNIQYF | TGTGCCAGCAGTTACGTCCAGGGGGTAGTCAAAAACATTCAGTACTTC | TRBV6-6 | TRBD1 | . | TRBJ2-4
CASSQSTYQETQYF | TGCGCCAGCAGCCAATCTACGTACCAAGAGACCCAGTACTTC | TRBV4-1 | . | . | TRBJ2-5
CASSIGPPNGRSFEEQYF | TGTGCCAGTAGTATAGGGCCCCCGAACGGGAGGTCGTTCGAAGAGCAGTACTTC | TRBV19 | TRBD2 | few | TRBJ2-7
CASSLCLQETQYF | TGTGCCAGCAGTTTATGCCTCCAAGAGACCCAGTACTTC | TRBV28 | . | . | TRBJ2-5
CASSHHTSGNYNEQFF | TGTGCCAGCAGCCACCATACTAGCGGAAATTACAATGAGCAGTTCTTC | TRBV5-6 | TRBD2 | . | TRBJ2-1
CSVPFQGGTEAFF | TGCAGCGTCCCGTTCCAGGGTGGCACTGAAGCTTTCTTT | TRBV29-1 | . | few | TRBJ1-1
CASSSSYGYTF | TGTGCCAGCAGCTCCTCTTATGGCTACACCTTC | TRBV7-9 | . | . | TRBJ1-2
CASSLGPGGGRAGYEQYF | TGTGCCAGCAGCCTGGGCCCAGGTGGCGGGAGGGCCGGGTACGAGCAGTACTTC | TRBV5-4 | TRBD2 | . | TRBJ2-7
CAWRLGGNTEAFF | TGTGCCTGGAGACTGGGGGGGAACACTGAAGCTTTCTTT | TRBV30 | . | . | TRBJ1-1
CASSLGGGTGDLDTEAFF | TGTGCCAGCAGCTTAGGAGGGGGGACAGGGGATTTGGACACTGAAGCTTTCTTT | TRBV11-2 | TRBD1 | . | TRBJ1-1
CASSPRLADEQFF | TGTGCCAGCAGCCCCCGACTAGCGGATGAGCAGTTCTTC | TRBV11-3 | TRBD2 | . | TRBJ2-1
CASSSDPGGRAKNIQYF | TGCGCCAGCAGCTCAGACCCCGGGGGACGAGCCAAAAACATTCAGTACTTC | TRBV5-1 | . | . | TRBJ2-4
CASSQERISTPRYNEQFF | TGCGCCAGCAGCCAAGAGCGTATCTCCACTCCCCGATACAATGAGCAGTTCTTC | TRBV4-1 | . | . | TRBJ2-1
CASSPRQSYEQYF | TGTGCCAGCAGTCCGAGACAGAGCTACGAGCAGTACTTC | TRBV13 | . | once | TRBJ2-7
CSVGMTENTEAFF | TGCAGCGTTGGAATGACAGAGAACACTGAAGCTTTCTTT | TRBV29-1 | . | . | TRBJ1-1
CAWSFSTREEKLFF | TGTGCCTGGAGTTTCTCTACAAGGGAGGAAAAACTGTTTTTT | TRBV30 | . | . | TRBJ1-4
CASSSPGLAGGVLYEQYF | TGCGCCAGCAGCTCGCCGGGACTAGCGGGGGGGGTTCTCTACGAGCAGTACTTC | TRBV5-1 | TRBD2 | few | TRBJ2-7
CASSLGGRDADTQYF | TGTGCCAGCAGCTTGGGGGGCAGGGATGCAGATACGCAGTATTTT | TRBV5-4 | . | . | TRBJ2-3
CASRGGHPYEQYF | TGTGCCAGCAGAGGTGGACACCCCTACGAGCAGTACTTC | TRBV6-5 | . | . | TRBJ2-7
CASSQGEGGLQPQHF | TGTGCCAGCAGCCAGGGAGAAGGGGGCCTGCAGCCCCAGCATTTT | TRBV7-2 | TRBD1 | . | TRBJ1-5
CASSWPGSTEAFF | TGTGCCAGCAGTTGGCCGGGGTCCACTGAAGCTTTCTTT | TRBV28 | . | . | TRBJ1-1
CASSLDLAGGDRDTQYF | TGCGCCAGCAGCTTGGATTTAGCGGGGGGCGATAGAGATACGCAGTATTTT | TRBV5-1 | TRBD2 | . | TRBJ2-3
CATLVASGEQFF | TGTGCCACCCTGGTAGCTAGCGGGGAACAGTTCTTC | TRBV2 | TRBD2 | . | TRBJ2-1
CASSVSNNYGYTF | TGTGCCAGCTCCGTGAGTAATAACTATGGCTACACCTTC | TRBV6-1 | . | . | TRBJ1-2
CASSLIRGQGSYEQYF | TGCGCCAGCAGCTTGATTAGAGGACAGGGGTCCTACGAGCAGTACTTC | TRBV5-1 | TRBD1 | . | TRBJ2-7
CASSPQTGWGNQPQHF | TGTGCCAGCTCACCACAGACAGGTTGGGGCAATCAGCCCCAGCATTTT | TRBV18 | . | . | TRBJ1-5
CASSQEWGRRDQPQHF | TGTGCCAGCAGCCAAGAATGGGGCCGTCGGGATCAGCCCCAGCATTTT | TRBV4-2 | . | few | TRBJ1-5
CASSQTRDQGVGYTF | TGTGCCAGCAGCCAGACCCGGGACCAGGGGGTTGGCTACACCTTC | TRBV4-2 | TRBD1 | . | TRBJ1-2
CASSSRLAYITDTQYF | TGTGCCAGCAGCTCCCGACTAGCGTATATCACAGATACGCAGTATTTT | TRBV11-2 | TRBD2 | . | TRBJ2-3
CASSAPLSLADYNEQFF | TGTGCCAGCAGTGCCCCTCTTAGCCTAGCGGACTACAATGAGCAGTTCTTC | TRBV27 | TRBD2 | . | TRBJ2-1
CASTIRAGGSYEQYF | TGTGCCAGCACCATTAGGGCGGGAGGGTCCTACGAGCAGTACTTC | TRBV27 | TRBD2 | few | TRBJ2-7
CASSYNRGVNTEAFF | TGTGCCAGCAGTTATAACAGGGGAGTGAACACTGAAGCTTTCTTT | TRBV6-6 | TRBD1 | few | TRBJ1-1
CASRKNRVPFGSNQPQHF | TGTGCCAGCAGGAAAAACAGGGTACCCTTTGGGAGCAATCAGCCCCAGCATTTT | TRBV5-8 | . | . | TRBJ1-5
CASSSAGDYADTQYF | TGTGCCAGCAGCTCAGCAGGGGACTACGCAGATACGCAGTATTTT | TRBV5-4 | . | . | TRBJ2-3
CASSPRTGSNTEAFF | TGTGCCAGCAGCCCCCGGACAGGCTCTAACACTGAAGCTTTCTTT | TRBV5-6 | TRBD1 | . | TRBJ1-1
CASSLEPHNEKLFF | TGTGCCAGCAGTCTAGAGCCGCATAATGAAAAACTGTTTTTT | TRBV6-5 | . | once | TRBJ1-4
CASSLWGGRSGETQYF | TGTGCCAGCAGCTTGTGGGGCGGGAGGTCCGGCGAGACCCAGTACTTC | TRBV5-4 | TRBD2 | . | TRBJ2-5
CASSQDRDWQETQYF | TGTGCCAGCAGCCAAGACCGGGACTGGCAAGAGACCCAGTACTTC | TRBV4-2 | . | . | TRBJ2-5
CATSRTRAGTSGRRETQYF | TGTGCCACCAGCAGAACCCGGGCGGGGACTAGCGGGAGAAGAGAGACCCAGTACTTC | TRBV15 | TRBD2 | . | TRBJ2-5
CASSEAVQGHQPQHF | TGTGCCAGCAGTGAAGCAGTACAGGGTCATCAGCCCCAGCATTTT | TRBV6-1 | . | . | TRBJ1-5
CASRVTGPAGNTIYF | TGTGCCAGCAGAGTGACAGGGCCCGCGGGAAACACCATATATTTT | TRBV6-1 | TRBD1 | . | TRBJ1-3
CASSPEAPGAGTEAFF | TGTGCCAGCTCACCAGAGGCACCAGGGGCTGGCACTGAAGCTTTCTTT | TRBV18 | . | . | TRBJ1-1